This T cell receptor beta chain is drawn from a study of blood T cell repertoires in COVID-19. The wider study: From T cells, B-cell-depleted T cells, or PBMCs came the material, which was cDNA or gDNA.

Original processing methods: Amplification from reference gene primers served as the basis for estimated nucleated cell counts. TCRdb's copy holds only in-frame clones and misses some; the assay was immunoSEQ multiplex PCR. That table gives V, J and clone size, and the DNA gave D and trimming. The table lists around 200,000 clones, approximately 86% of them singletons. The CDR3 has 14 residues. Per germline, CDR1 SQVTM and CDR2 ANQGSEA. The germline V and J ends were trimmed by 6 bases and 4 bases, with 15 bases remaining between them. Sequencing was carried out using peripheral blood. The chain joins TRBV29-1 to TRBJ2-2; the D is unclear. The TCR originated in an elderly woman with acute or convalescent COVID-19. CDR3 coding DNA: TGCAGCGTGGCGACTGCCTCGACCACCGGGGAGCTGTTTTTT. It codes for CSVATASTTGELFF.